This T cell receptor (beta chain) was obtained from a study of shared clonotypes between healthy human individuals. Memory CD4+ cells were the fraction left after CD45RA+ naive selection. The assay was run at deep level. For every subset, genomic DNA was evenly distributed across several immunoSEQ plates. Sequenced by immunoSEQ multiplex PCR; TCRdb stores in-frame clones only, minus some. The table includes some 2.1 million clones, 85% to 95% detected once. Study observations and caveats: Measured sharing among donors was expected to vary with sequencing depth.

Trimming took 5 bases from V and 5 from J, leaving 15 bases between them. The CDR3 extends over 14 amino acids. Germline lookup yields CDR1 SEHNR and CDR2 FQNEAQ (reference sequence). The sample holds one count of this clone. Its antigen is not identified. The sequence came from a man between 18 and 35 years old in good health. The J gene is TRBJ1-1, the V gene TRBV7-9; no firm D call. Sequencing was carried out using naive CD4+ T cells sorted from blood. Subset given: CD45RA+ positively selected. CDR3 in DNA: TGTGCCAGCAGCCCCCCGGCCTGGGGAACTGAAGCTTTCTTT. The encoded protein is CASSPPAWGTEAFF.